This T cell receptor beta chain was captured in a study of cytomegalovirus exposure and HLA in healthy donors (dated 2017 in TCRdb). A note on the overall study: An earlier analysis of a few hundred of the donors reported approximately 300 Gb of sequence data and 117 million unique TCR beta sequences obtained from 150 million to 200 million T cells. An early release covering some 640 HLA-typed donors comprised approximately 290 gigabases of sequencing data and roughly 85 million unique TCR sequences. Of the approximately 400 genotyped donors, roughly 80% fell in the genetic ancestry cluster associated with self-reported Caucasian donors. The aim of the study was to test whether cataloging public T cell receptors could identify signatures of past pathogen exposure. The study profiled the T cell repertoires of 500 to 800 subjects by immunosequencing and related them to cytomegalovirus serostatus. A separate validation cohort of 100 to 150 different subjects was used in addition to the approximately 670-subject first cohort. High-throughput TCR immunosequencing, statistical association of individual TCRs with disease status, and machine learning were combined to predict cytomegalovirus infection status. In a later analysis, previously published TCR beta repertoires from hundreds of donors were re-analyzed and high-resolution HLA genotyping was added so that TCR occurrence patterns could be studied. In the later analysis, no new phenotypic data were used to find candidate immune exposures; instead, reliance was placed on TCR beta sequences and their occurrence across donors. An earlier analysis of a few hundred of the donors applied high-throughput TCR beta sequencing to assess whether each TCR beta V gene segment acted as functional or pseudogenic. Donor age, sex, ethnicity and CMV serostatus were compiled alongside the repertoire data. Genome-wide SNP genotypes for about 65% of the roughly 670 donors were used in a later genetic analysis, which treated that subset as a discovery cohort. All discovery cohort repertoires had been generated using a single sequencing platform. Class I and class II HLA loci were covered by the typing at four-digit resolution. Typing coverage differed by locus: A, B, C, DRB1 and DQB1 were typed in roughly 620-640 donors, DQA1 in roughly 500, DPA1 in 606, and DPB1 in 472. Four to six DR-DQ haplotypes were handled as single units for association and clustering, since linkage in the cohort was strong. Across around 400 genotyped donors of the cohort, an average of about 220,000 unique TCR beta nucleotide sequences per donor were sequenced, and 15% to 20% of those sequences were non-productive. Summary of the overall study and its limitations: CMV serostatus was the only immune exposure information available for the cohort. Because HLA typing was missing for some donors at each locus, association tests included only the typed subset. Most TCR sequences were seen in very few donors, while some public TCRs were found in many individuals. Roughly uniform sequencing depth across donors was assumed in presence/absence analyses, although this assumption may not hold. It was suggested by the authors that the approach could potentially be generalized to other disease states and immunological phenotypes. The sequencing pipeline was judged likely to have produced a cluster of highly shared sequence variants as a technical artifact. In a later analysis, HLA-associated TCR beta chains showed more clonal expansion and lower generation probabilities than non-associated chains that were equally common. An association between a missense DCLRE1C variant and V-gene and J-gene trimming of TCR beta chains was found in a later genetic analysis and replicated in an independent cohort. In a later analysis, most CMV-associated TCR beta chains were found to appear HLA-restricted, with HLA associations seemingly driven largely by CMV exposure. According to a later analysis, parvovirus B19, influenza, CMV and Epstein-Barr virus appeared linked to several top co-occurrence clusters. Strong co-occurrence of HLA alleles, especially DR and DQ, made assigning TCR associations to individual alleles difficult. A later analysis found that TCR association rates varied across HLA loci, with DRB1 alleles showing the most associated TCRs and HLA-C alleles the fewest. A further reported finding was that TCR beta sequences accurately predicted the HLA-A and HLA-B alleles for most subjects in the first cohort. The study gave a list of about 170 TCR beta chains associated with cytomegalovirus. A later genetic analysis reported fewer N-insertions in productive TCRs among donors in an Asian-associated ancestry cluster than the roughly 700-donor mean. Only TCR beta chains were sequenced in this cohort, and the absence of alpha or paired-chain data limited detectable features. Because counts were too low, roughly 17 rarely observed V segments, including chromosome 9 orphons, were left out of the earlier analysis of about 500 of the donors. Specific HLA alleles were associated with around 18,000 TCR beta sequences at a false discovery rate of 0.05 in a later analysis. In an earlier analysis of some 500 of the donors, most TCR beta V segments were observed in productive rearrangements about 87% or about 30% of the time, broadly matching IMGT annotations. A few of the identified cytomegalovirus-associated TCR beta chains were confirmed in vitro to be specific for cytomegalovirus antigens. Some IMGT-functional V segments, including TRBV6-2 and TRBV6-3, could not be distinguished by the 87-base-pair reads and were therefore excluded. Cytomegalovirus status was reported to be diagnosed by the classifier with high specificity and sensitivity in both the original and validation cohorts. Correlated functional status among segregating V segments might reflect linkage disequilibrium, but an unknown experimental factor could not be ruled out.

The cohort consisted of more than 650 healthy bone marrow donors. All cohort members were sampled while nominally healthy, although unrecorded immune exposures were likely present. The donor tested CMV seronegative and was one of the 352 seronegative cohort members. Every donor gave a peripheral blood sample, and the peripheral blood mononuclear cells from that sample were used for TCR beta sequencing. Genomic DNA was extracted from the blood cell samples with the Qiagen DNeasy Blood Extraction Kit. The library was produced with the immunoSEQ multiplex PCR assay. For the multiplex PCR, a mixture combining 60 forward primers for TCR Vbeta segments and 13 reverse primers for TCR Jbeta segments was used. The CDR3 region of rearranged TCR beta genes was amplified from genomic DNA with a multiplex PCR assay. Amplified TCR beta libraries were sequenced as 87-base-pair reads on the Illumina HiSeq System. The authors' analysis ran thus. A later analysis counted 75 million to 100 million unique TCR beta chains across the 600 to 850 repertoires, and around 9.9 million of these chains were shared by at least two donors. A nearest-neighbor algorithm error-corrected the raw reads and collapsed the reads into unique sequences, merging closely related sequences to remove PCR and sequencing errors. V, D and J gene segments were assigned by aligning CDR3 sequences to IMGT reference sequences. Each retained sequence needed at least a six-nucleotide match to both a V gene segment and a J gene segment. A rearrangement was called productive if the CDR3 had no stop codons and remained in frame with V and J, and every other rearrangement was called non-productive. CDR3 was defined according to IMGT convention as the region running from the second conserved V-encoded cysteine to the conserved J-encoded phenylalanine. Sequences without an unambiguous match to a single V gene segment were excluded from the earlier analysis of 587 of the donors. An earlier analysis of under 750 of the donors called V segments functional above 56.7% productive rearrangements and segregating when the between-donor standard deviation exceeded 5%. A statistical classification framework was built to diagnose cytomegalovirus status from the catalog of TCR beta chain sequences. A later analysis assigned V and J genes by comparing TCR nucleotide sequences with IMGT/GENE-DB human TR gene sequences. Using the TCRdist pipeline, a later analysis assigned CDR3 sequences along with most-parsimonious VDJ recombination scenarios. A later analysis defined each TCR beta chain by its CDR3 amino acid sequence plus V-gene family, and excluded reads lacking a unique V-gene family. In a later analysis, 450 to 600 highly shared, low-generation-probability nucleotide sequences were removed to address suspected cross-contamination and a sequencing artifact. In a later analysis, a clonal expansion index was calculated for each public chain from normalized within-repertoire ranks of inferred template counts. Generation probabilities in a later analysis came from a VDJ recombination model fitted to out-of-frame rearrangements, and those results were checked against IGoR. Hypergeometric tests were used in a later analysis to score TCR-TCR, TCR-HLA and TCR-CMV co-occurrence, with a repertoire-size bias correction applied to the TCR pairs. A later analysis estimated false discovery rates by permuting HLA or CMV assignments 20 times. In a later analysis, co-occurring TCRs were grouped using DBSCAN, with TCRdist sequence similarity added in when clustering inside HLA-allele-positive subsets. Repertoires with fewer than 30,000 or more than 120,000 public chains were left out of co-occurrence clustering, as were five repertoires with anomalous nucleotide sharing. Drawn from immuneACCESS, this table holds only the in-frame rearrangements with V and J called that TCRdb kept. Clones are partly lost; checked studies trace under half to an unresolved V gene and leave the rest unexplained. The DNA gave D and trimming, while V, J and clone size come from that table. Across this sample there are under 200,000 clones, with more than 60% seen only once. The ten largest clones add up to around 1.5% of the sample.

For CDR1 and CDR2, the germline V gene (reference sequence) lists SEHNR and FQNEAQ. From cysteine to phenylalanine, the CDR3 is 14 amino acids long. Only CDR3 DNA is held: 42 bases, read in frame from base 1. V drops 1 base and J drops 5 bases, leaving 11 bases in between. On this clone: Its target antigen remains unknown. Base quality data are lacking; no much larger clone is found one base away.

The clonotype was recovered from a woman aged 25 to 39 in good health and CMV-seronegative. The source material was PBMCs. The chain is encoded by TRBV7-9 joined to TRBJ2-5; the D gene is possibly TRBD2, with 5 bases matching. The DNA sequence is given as TGTGCCAGCAGCTTAGAGTTCGGGGAGGAGACCCAGTACTTC. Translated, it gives CASSLEFGEETQYF.